The present TCR beta chain was sequenced within a study of blood T cell repertoires in COVID-19. Data came from immunoSEQ multiplex PCR; TCRdb stores just in-frame clones and leaves some out. The sample includes 45,000 to 65,000 clones, 89% seen only once; the top ten take nearly 5%. The germline V gene has CDR1 SGHTA and CDR2 FQGNSA. Trimming removed 5 bases from V and 8 bases from J, with 21 bases in between. The CDR3 is made up of 16 amino acids. V usage is TRBV7-2 and J usage is TRBJ1-4, with a tentative D call TRBD1 (6 bases). The sequence was collected from a man between 60 and 75 years old with active COVID-19. Sequenced input: peripheral blood. The CDR3 sequence: CASSAPRGKNVEKLFF. Here the CDR3 DNA reads TGTGCCAGCAGCGCCCCCAGGGGAAAAAATGTAGAAAAACTGTTTTTT.